This TCR beta chain was documented in a study of glioma-infiltrating T cells. The study, taken as a whole, reports: Very few CDR3 sequences were shared between tissue and blood. Non-neoplastic patients had below-expected tissue-blood divergence, while all gliomas exceeded expectation.

Using RNA template, CDR3s of TCR alpha and beta were amplified with iRepertoire arm-PCR. A single record per CDR3 protein comes from TCRdb applying MiXCR to the multiplex PCR reads. The data show 150,000 or so distinct CDR3 sequences, 39% seen once. Worth noting for this clonotype: The antigen is not known.

The CDR3 runs to 14 residues. CDR1 is MNHNS, CDR2 SASEGT, per germline. The junction had 8 bases not matched to a gene; V was cut back by 6 bases and J by 4 bases. The receptor was isolated from a human donor with low-grade glioma or glioblastoma, undergoing nonglioma brain surgery, or in good health (not recorded which). This sequence joins TRBV6-1 and TRBJ1-2; 7 bases match TRBD1. Sequenced: glioma tissue, nonneoplastic brain tissue, or PBMCs (not recorded which). The CDR3 reads CASSLTGSSYGYTF. CDR3 sequence (DNA): TGTGCCAGCAGCCTGACAGGGTCGTCCTATGGCTACACCTTC.